These 2 T cell receptor beta chains were sequenced from one sample in a study of blood T cell repertoires in COVID-19. Data came from immunoSEQ multiplex PCR; TCRdb stores just in-frame clones and leaves some out. This sample yields 85,000 or so clones, of which around 86% are seen a single time; about 30% belongs to the top ten. The sample was peripheral blood. These receptors were collected from a man in his forties or fifties with active or convalescent COVID-19.

The chain has TRBV5-6 and TRBJ2-1; the match to TRBD2 covers 8 bases. There are 17 residues in the CDR3. Germline CDR1 and CDR2: SGHDT and YYEEEE. V was clipped by 4 bases and J by 1 base; unmatched bases: 10. The CDR3 nucleotides are TGTGCCAGCAGCAAAAGGAACGGGGGGGTATCCTACAATGAGCAGTTCTTC. Encoded protein: CASSKRNGGVSYNEQFF.

The rearrangement uses TRBV6-4 and TRBJ2-1; the match to TRBD2 covers 11 bases. The CDR3 consists of 15 residues. V shed 5 bases, J shed 9 bases, and the junction held 9 bases outside the gene matches. Germline V gene data show CDR1 as MRHNA and CDR2 as SNTAGT. The DNA of the CDR3 is TGTGCCAGCAGTCCCTATAGCGGGGGGGCCGGTGAGCAGTTCTTC. It encodes CASSPYSGGAGEQFF.